The 8 T cell receptor beta chains below all came from one sample that was sequenced in a study of blood T cell repertoires in COVID-19. The repertoire was sequenced with immunoSEQ multiplex PCR; TCRdb's copy has only in-frame clones and lacks some. The sample yields roughly 99,000 clones, less than 90% seen once. Source material: peripheral blood. The source of these receptors is a human donor in a cohort sampled during active COVID-19.

A single count supports this clone. The V gene is TRBV19, the J gene TRBJ2-2; D perhaps matches TRBD1 (5 bases). Germline V CDR1 and CDR2: LNHDA, SQIVND (reference sequence). The CDR3 is 17 amino acids. V lost 4 bases and J lost 4, with 19 bases in between. CDR3 bases: TGTGCCAGTAGTACAGCCAAGACAGTTATGGGCACCGGGGAGCTGTTTTTT. Amino acid sequence: CASSTAKTVMGTGELFF.

The chain is built from TRBV5-1 and TRBJ2-1; TRBD2 matches at 10 bases. The germline V gene has CDR1 SGHRS and CDR2 YFSETQ. Trimming cost V 0 bases and J 8 bases; bases outside gene matches: 5. This CDR3 is 15 amino acids long. The CDR3 loop is CASSLVSGRAYEQFF. The CDR3 nucleotides are TGCGCCAGCAGCTTGGTAAGCGGGAGGGCTTATGAGCAGTTCTTC.

The chain couples TRBV9 to TRBJ1-2; D call uncertain. The ends were cut back, 0 bases at V and 0 bases at J, with 9 bases in the middle. The CDR3 length is 15 residues. From germline, CDR1 is SGDLS and CDR2 YYNGEE. This CDR3 is CASSVATLPNYGYTF. The CDR3 DNA is TGTGCCAGCAGCGTAGCTACCCTTCCTAACTATGGCTACACCTTC.

The V and J genes are TRBV6-5 and TRBJ1-2, with D maybe TRBD1 (5 bases). Germline CDR1 reads MNHEY; CDR2 reads SVGAGI. Trimming stripped 6 bases from V and 7 bases from J, with 21 bases between. This CDR3 is 15 amino acids long. Here the CDR3 reads CASSTLNQGFGGYTF. Here the CDR3 DNA reads TGTGCCAGCAGCACCCTAAATCAGGGATTTGGTGGCTACACCTTC.

The V call is TRBV12-3 or TRBV12-4, the J call TRBJ1-4; weak D call: TRBD1 (5 bases). This CDR3 comprises 12 residues. V was cut by 6 bases and J by 11 bases, with 13 bases left in between. CDR3 DNA sequence: TGTGCCAGCAGGTTGAGCGGGGCGAAACTGTTTTTT. Protein sequence: CASRLSGAKLFF.

The rearrangement links TRBV6-5 to TRBJ2-7; D is perhaps TRBD2 (5 bases). This CDR3 comprises 15 residues. CDR1 MNHEY and CDR2 SVGAGI come from the germline V gene. The V and J ends lost 0 bases and 1 base respectively, with 10 bases between them. The CDR3 DNA sequence: TGTGCCAGCAGTTACTCGGTGCGGGTTTCCTACGAGCAGTACTTC. Residues: CASSYSVRVSYEQYF.

V is TRBV7-3 and J is TRBJ1-1, with D tentatively TRBD1 (5 bases). The CDR3 is 13 amino acids. Between the trimmed V and J ends, which lost 4 bases and 4 bases, there was a span of 10 bases. CDR1 SGHTA and CDR2 FQGTGA come from the germline V gene. DNA for the CDR3: TGTGCCAGCAGCTACCAGGGTAGCACTGAAGCTTTCTTT. Translated, it gives CASSYQGSTEAFF.

DNA of the CDR3: TGTGCCAGCAGTTACTCGGAGAGAATTTACGAGCAGTACTTC. Its protein is CASSYSERIYEQYF. The chain joins TRBV6-5 to TRBJ2-7; D call uncertain. Germline lookup yields CDR1 MNHEY and CDR2 SVGAGI. Trimming shortened V by 0 bases and J by 4 bases, and 10 bases separated the two germline ends. The CDR3 covers 14 residues.